Listed below are T cell receptor beta chains from one sample, sequenced in a study of blood T cell repertoires in COVID-19. Sequencing was performed with immunoSEQ multiplex PCR; in TCRdb, only in-frame clones are kept and a portion is missing. The table shows roughly 150,000 clones, with roughly four fifths occurring only once. Sequencing was carried out using peripheral blood. The source is a woman older than 75 with COVID-19, enrolled during active disease. Both conserved end residues are part of each CDR3. Each record gives: CDR3 DNA, CDR3 protein, D gene, V gene, J gene, clone size, CDR3 length. The D gene is left open where the match is weak. The size field is filled for only some rows; it gives once, few, many or a size class.

TGTGCCAGTAACAGAAACCGCGAATATTCTAACTATGGCTACACCTTC	CASNRNREYSNYGYTF	.	TRBV19	TRBJ1-2	.	16
TGTGCCAGCAGCAAATCGGCGGGGCAGGGGGCGCGGGGTGAGCAGTTCTTC	CASSKSAGQGARGEQFF	.	TRBV21-1	TRBJ2-1	few	17
TGTGCCAGCAGTGAATACGGGACTAGCGGGAGTACCGGGGAGCTGTTTTTT	CASSEYGTSGSTGELFF	TRBD2	TRBV6-4	TRBJ2-2	.	17
TGCGCCAGCAGCCCGGGACATCCGAACACTGAAGCTTTCTTT	CASSPGHPNTEAFF	.	TRBV5-1	TRBJ1-1	.	14
TGTGCCAGCAGCCATGCGGGAGTGTATGGCTACACCTTC	CASSHAGVYGYTF	.	TRBV27	TRBJ1-2	.	13
TGCAGCGTTGATAGCGGGAGTGATGAGCAGTTCTTC	CSVDSGSDEQFF	TRBD2	TRBV29-1	TRBJ2-1	.	12
TGTGCCAGCAGCTTACGACTAGCGGGCATTCTCTACGAGCAGTACTTC	CASSLRLAGILYEQYF	TRBD2	TRBV11-2	TRBJ2-7	.	16
TGTGCCTGGGGGACTTGGCAGCGGGGAACCACAGATACGCAGTATTTT	CAWGTWQRGTTDTQYF	TRBD2	TRBV30	TRBJ2-3	.	16
TGTGCCTGGAGTACTCCAGCCGGGACAGGGGGTTACGAGCAGTACTTC	CAWSTPAGTGGYEQYF	TRBD1	TRBV30	TRBJ2-7	.	16
TGTGCCAGCAGCCCCCCGGGAACGAGAGATACGCAGTATTTT	CASSPPGTRDTQYF	.	TRBV3-1/TRBV3-2	TRBJ2-3	.	14
TGTGCCAGCGCCCGACAGGGCAATGGCTACACCTTC	CASARQGNGYTF	TRBD1	TRBV2	TRBJ1-2	.	12
TGTGCCAGCAGCATCCGACTAGCCTCAAACACCGGGGAGCTGTTTTTT	CASSIRLASNTGELFF	TRBD2	TRBV9	TRBJ2-2	.	16
TGTGCCAGCAGCTTCCGGACAGGGGGACATAATGGGTGCAATCAGCCCCAGCATTTT	CASSFRTGGHNGCNQPQHF	.	TRBV21-1	TRBJ1-5	.	19
TGTGCCACCAGCAGAGATGGGGCAGGGCTCGCGGATGGCTACACCTTC	CATSRDGAGLADGYTF	.	TRBV15	TRBJ1-2	.	16
TGTGCCAGCAGCTTTATCCGGGGGGGCACAAAGAGGGCCAACGTCCTGACTTTC	CASSFIRGGTKRANVLTF	TRBD2	TRBV7-9	TRBJ2-6	.	18
TGTGCCAGCAGTTACCATGGAGGCGGTGAAAAACTGTTTTTT	CASSYHGGGEKLFF	.	TRBV28	TRBJ1-4	few	14
TGTGCCAGTAGTATCTTTACAGGGAGGGGCCCAAGTGAGCAGTTCTTC	CASSIFTGRGPSEQFF	.	TRBV19	TRBJ2-1	once	16
TGTGCCAGCAGTGCCAGGTACAATGAGCAGTTCTTC	CASSARYNEQFF	.	TRBV2	TRBJ2-1	.	12
TGCGCCAGCAGCTTGAGCGGGGGCTCCTACAATGAGCAGTTCTTC	CASSLSGGSYNEQFF	TRBD2	TRBV5-1	TRBJ2-1	.	15
TGTGCCAGCAGTAGACTAGCGGGGGGTCTGTACGAGCAGTACTTC	CASSRLAGGLYEQYF	TRBD2	TRBV7-2	TRBJ2-7	.	15
TGTGCCAGCAGTGGGACAGGGGGCTTAGGGACCGGGGAGCTGTTTTTT	CASSGTGGLGTGELFF	TRBD1	TRBV2	TRBJ2-2	.	16
TGTGCCAGTAGTTCCCGACAGGGGGCTAATTCACCCCTCCACTTT	CASSSRQGANSPLHF	TRBD1	TRBV19	TRBJ1-6	.	15